Listed below are T cell receptor beta chains from one sample, sequenced in a study of identical twins. TCRdb reanalysed the 5' RACE reads using MiXCR and keeps one entry per CDR3 protein. The table records 450,000 or so distinct CDR3 sequences, 12% to 15% of them present only once. The sample was also reused in another study, on yellow fever vaccine responses in identical twins.

The sample taken for sequencing was CD4+ T cells sorted from blood. These TCRs come from a young woman in good health. The CDR3 runs from the conserved cysteine through the conserved F or W. The order of the fields is clone size, J gene, V gene, D gene, CDR3 DNA, CDR3 protein. A D gene is named only where the DNA matches it firmly. For some rows the clone size is stated as once, few or many, or as a class when expanded; others skip it.

clone size: .
J gene: TRBJ2-7
V gene: TRBV29-1
D gene: .
CDR3 DNA: TGCAGCGTTGCTACAGACACGAGTTCGTACTTC
CDR3 protein: CSVATDTSSYF

clone size: few
J gene: TRBJ1-5
V gene: TRBV29-1
D gene: .
CDR3 DNA: TGCAGCGTTGTCATTCGGCAGGGACGGGATCAGCCCCAGCATTTT
CDR3 protein: CSVVIRQGRDQPQHF

clone size: few
J gene: TRBJ2-7
V gene: TRBV6-1
D gene: TRBD2
CDR3 DNA: TGTGCCAGCAGCCGAACAGGACTAGCGGGATATGCCTACGAGCAGTACTTC
CDR3 protein: CASSRTGLAGYAYEQYF

clone size: few
J gene: TRBJ2-3
V gene: TRBV12-2
D gene: .
CDR3 DNA: TGTGCAAGTCGCCCGAGGGACAGGGGGAGCACAGATACGCAGTATTTT
CDR3 protein: CASRPRDRGSTDTQYF

clone size: few
J gene: TRBJ2-7
V gene: TRBV10-3
D gene: TRBD1
CDR3 DNA: TGTGCCATCAGGTCGGACAGGAGTGATTACGAGCAGTACTTC
CDR3 protein: CAIRSDRSDYEQYF

clone size: .
J gene: TRBJ2-7
V gene: TRBV4-3
D gene: .
CDR3 DNA: TGCGCCAGCAGCCAAGACCTTGGACACTCCTACGAGCAGTACTTC
CDR3 protein: CASSQDLGHSYEQYF

clone size: .
J gene: TRBJ2-1
V gene: TRBV6-1
D gene: .
CDR3 DNA: TGTGCCAGCAAAGGAGGAGGGACACTTTACAATGAGCAGTTCTTC
CDR3 protein: CASKGGGTLYNEQFF

clone size: .
J gene: TRBJ2-7
V gene: TRBV20-1
D gene: .
CDR3 DNA: TGCAGTGCTAGAGGATCCCAACTAACCTACTCCTACGAGCAGTACTTC
CDR3 protein: CSARGSQLTYSYEQYF

clone size: few
J gene: TRBJ2-7
V gene: TRBV20-1
D gene: .
CDR3 DNA: TGCAGTGCCAACAACGGGTACGAGCAGTACTTC
CDR3 protein: CSANNGYEQYF

clone size: .
J gene: TRBJ2-5
V gene: TRBV9
D gene: .
CDR3 DNA: TGTGCCAGCAGCCCGACGGGGGGCCCATGGGAGACCCAGTACTTC
CDR3 protein: CASSPTGGPWETQYF

clone size: .
J gene: TRBJ2-7
V gene: TRBV14
D gene: TRBD2
CDR3 DNA: TGTGCCAGCAGCGTAAGCGGGAGACAGTACTTC
CDR3 protein: CASSVSGRQYF

clone size: few
J gene: TRBJ2-5
V gene: TRBV24-1
D gene: .
CDR3 DNA: TGTGCCACCAGTGATTTGGGGGAGACCCAGTACTTC
CDR3 protein: CATSDLGETQYF

clone size: once
J gene: TRBJ2-3
V gene: TRBV20-1
D gene: TRBD1
CDR3 DNA: TGCAGACTACAGGGGGCGCGAACAGATACGCAGTATTTT
CDR3 protein: CRLQGARTDTQYF

clone size: .
J gene: TRBJ2-1
V gene: TRBV24-1
D gene: TRBD1
CDR3 DNA: TGTGCCACCAGTGAGGAGGGACAGGTCCATGAGCAGTTCTTC
CDR3 protein: CATSEEGQVHEQFF

clone size: few
J gene: TRBJ2-3
V gene: TRBV10-3
D gene: TRBD2
CDR3 DNA: TGTGCCATCAAGCCTAGCGGGGGGGAGTTTAATACGCAGTATTTT
CDR3 protein: CAIKPSGGEFNTQYF

clone size: .
J gene: TRBJ1-2
V gene: TRBV18
D gene: .
CDR3 DNA: TGTGCCAGCTCACCAGGGAGCGGCGGTAACTATGGCTACACCTTC
CDR3 protein: CASSPGSGGNYGYTF

clone size: many
J gene: TRBJ2-7
V gene: TRBV5-5
D gene: .
CDR3 DNA: TGTGCCAGCAGCTTCGACTACGAGCAGTACTTC
CDR3 protein: CASSFDYEQYF

clone size: .
J gene: TRBJ2-3
V gene: TRBV29-1
D gene: .
CDR3 DNA: TGCAGCCCGGGGTTCGGAGATACGCAGTATTTT
CDR3 protein: CSPGFGDTQYF

clone size: .
J gene: TRBJ2-2
V gene: TRBV7-2
D gene: TRBD2
CDR3 DNA: TGTGCCGGACGGACTAGCGGGGGCGCCACCGGGGAGCTGTTTTTT
CDR3 protein: CAGRTSGGATGELFF